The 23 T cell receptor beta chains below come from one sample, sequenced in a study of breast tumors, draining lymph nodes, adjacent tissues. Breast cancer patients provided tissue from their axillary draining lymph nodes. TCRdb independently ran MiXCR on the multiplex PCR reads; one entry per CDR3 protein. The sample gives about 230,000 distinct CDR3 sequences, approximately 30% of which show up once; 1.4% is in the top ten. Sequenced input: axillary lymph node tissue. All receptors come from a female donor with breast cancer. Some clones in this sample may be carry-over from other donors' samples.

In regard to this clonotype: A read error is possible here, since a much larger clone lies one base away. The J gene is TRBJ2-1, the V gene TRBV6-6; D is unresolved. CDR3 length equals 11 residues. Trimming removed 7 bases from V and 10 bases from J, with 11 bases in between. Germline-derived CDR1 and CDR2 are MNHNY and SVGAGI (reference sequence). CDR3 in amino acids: CASTPHREQFF. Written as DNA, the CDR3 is TGTGCCAGCACCCCCCATCGGGAGCAGTTCTTC.

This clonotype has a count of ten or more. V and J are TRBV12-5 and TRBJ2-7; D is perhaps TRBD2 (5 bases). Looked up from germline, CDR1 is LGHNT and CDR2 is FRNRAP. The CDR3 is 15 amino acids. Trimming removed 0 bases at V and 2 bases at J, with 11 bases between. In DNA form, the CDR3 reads TGTGCTAGTGGTTTGGTACCAGCTAGCCCCTACGAGCAGTACTTC. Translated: CASGLVPASPYEQYF.

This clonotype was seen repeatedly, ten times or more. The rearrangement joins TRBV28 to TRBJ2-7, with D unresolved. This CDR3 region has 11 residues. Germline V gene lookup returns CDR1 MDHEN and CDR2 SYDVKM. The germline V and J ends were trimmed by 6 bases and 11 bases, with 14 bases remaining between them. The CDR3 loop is CASSSNRAEYF. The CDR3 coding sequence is TGTGCCAGCAGCTCAAACCGGGCGGAGTACTTC.

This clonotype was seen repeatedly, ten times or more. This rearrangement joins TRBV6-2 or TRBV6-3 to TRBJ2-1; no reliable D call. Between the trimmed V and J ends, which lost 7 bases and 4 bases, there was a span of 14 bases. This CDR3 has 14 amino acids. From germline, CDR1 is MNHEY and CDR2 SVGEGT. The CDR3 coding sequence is TGTGCCAGCACCTTCGGATCGACTTACAATGAGCAGTTCTTC. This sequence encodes CASTFGSTYNEQFF.

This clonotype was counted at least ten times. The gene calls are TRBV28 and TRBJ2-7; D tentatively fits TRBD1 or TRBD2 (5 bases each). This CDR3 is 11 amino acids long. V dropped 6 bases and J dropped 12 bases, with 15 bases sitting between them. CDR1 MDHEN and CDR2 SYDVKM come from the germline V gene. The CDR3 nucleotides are TGTGCCAGCAGGAGGGGACCTCGTATGTACTTC. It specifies CASRRGPRMYF.

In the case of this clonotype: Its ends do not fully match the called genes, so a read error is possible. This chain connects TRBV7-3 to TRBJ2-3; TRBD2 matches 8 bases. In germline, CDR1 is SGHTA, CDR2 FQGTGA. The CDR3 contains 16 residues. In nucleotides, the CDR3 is TGTGCCAGCAGCAAAATCGGGGGACTAGGGGGAGATACGCGGTATTTT. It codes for CASSKIGGLGGDTRYF.

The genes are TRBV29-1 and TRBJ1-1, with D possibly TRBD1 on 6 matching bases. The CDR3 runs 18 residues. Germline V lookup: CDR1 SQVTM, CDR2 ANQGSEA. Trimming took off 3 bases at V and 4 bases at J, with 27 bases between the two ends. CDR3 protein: CSVDRLWGQTTRVTEAFF. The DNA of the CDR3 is TGCAGCGTTGATCGCCTCTGGGGACAAACTACTAGGGTCACTGAAGCTTTCTTT. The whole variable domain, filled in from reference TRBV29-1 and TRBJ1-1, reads SAVISQKPSRDICQRGTSLTIQCQVDSQVTMMFWYRQQPGQSLTLIATANQGSEATYESGFVIDKFPISRPNLTFSTLTVSNMSPEDSSIYLCSVDRLWGQTTRVTEAFFGQGTRLTVV.

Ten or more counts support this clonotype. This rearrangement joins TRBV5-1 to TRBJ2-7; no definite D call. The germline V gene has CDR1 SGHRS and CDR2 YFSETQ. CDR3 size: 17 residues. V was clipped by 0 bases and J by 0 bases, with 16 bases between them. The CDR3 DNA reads TGCGCCAGCAGCTTGGACGAGATGAGAACGACCTCCTACGAGCAGTACTTC. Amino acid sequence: CASSLDEMRTTSYEQYF.

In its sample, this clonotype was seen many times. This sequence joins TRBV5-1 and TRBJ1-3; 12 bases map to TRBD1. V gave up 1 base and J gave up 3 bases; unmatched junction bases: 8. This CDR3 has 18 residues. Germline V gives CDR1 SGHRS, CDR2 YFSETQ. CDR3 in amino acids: CASSLNRDRGLGGNTIYF. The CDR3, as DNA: TGCGCCAGCAGCTTGAACCGGGACAGGGGGCTCGGTGGAAACACCATATATTTT. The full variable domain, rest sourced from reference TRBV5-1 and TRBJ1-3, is KAGVTQTPRYLIKTRGQQVTLSCSPISGHRSVSWYQQTPGQGLQFLFEYFSETQRNKGNFPGRFSGRQFSNSRSEMNVSTLELGDSALYLCASSLNRDRGLGGNTIYFGEGSWLTVV.

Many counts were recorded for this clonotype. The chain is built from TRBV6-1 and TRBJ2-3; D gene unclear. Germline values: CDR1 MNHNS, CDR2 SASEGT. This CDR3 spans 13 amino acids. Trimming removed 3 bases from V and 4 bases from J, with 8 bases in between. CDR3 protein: CASSDWASDTQYF. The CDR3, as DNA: TGTGCCAGCAGTGACTGGGCCTCAGATACGCAGTATTTT.

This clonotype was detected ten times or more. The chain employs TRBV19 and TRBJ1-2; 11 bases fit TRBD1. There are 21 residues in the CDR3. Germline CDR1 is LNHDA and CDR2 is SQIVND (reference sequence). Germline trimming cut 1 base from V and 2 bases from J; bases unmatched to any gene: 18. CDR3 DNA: TGTGCCAGTAGTATAGCCCTTATACTCGGACAGGGGGCATTGGAAAACTATGGCTACACCTTC. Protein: CASSIALILGQGALENYGYTF.

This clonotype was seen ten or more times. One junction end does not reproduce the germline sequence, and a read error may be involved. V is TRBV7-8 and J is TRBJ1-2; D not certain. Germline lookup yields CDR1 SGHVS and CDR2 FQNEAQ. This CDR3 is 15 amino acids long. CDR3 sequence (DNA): TGTGCCAGCAGCTTGGGTAGAGGCATCTCCTATGGCTACCCCTTC. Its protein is CASSLGRGISYGYPF.

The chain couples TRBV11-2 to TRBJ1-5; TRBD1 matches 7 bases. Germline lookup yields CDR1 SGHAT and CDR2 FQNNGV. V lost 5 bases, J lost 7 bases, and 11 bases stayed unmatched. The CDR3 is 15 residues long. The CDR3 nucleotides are TGTGCCAGCAGCAGACTAGCGGGAGGGGGCCAGCCCCAGCATTTT. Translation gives CASSRLAGGGQPQHF.

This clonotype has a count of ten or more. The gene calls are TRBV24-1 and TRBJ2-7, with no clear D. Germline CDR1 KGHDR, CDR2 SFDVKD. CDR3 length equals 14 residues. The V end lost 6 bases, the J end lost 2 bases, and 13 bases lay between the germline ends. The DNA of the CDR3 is TGTGCCACCAGTCTCAGCCGGCCCCCCTACGAGCAGTACTTC. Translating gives CATSLSRPPYEQYF.

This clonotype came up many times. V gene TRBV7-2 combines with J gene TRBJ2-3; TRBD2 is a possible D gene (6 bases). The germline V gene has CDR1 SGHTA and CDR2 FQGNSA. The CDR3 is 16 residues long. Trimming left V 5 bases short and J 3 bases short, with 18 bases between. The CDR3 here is CASSSRERIGTDTQYF. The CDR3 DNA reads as TGTGCCAGCAGCAGCCGGGAGCGGATCGGGACAGATACGCAGTATTTT.

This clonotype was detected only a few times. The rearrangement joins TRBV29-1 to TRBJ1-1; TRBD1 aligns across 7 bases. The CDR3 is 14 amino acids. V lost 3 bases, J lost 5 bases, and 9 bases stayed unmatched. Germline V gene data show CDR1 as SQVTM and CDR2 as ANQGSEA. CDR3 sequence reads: CSVDRQGVGTEAFF. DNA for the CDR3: TGCAGCGTTGATCGGCAGGGGGTTGGGACTGAAGCTTTCTTT.

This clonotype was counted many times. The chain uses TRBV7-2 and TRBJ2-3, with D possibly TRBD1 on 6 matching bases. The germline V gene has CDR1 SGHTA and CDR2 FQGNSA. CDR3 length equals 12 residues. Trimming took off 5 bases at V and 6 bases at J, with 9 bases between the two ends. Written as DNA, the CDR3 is TGTGCCAGCAGCCACACAGGGGATACGCAGTATTTT. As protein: CASSHTGDTQYF.

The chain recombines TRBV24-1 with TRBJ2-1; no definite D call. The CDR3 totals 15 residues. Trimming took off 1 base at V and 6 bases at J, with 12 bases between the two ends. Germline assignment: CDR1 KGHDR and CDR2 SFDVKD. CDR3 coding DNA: TGTGCCACCAGTGATTTCACTTTCGGGTCCAATGAGCAGTTCTTC. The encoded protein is CATSDFTFGSNEQFF.

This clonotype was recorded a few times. Here the CDR3 DNA reads TGCAGCGTTGCTGACACTGAAGCTTTCTTT. Translation: CSVADTEAFF. J is TRBJ1-1 and V is TRBV29-1; the D is unclear. The germline V gene has CDR1 SQVTM and CDR2 ANQGSEA. V lost 4 bases and J 3 bases, leaving 3 bases between the germline ends. This CDR3 has 10 amino acids. The variable domain in full, with the rest retrieved from reference TRBV29-1 and TRBJ1-1, is SAVISQKPSRDICQRGTSLTIQCQVDSQVTMMFWYRQQPGQSLTLIATANQGSEATYESGFVIDKFPISRPNLTFSTLTVSNMSPEDSSIYLCSVADTEAFFGQGTRLTVV.

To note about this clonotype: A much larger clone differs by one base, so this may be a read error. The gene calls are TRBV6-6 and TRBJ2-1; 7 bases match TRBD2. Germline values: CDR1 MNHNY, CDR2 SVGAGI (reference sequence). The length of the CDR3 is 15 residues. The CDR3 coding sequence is TGTGCCAGCAGCCCTACTAGCGTATCCTACAATGAGCAGCTCTTC. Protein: CASSPTSVSYNEQLF.

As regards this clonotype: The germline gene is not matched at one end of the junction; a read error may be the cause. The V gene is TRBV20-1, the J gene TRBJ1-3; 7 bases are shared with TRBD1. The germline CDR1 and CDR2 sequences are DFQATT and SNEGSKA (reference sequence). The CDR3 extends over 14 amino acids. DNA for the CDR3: TGCAGTGCAGCGGACAGGCGGGGAGGAACCACCATATACTTT. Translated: CSAADRRGGTTIYF.

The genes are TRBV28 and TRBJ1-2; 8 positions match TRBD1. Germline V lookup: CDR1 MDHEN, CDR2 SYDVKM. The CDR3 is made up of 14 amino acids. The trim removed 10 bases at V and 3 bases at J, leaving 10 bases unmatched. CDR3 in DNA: TGTGCCACCCGGACAGGGAACTCAGACTATGGCTACACCTTC. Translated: CATRTGNSDYGYTF.

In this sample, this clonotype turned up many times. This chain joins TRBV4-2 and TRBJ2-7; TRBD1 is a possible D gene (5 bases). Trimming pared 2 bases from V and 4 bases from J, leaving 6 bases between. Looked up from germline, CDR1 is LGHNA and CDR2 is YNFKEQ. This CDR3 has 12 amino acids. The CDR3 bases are TGTGCCAGCAGCCAAACAGGATACGAGCAGTACTTC. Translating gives CASSQTGYEQYF.